This T cell receptor (beta chain) was observed in a study of blood T cell repertoires in COVID-19. Study-wide background: Both acute and convalescent COVID-19 samples were obtained from the United States, Italy and Spain. Nucleic acid was either cDNA or gDNA, and it came from T cells, B-cell-depleted T cells, or PBMCs.

How the authors handled the data: The assay estimated nucleated cells by amplifying reference gene primers. Clones were sequenced by immunoSEQ multiplex PCR, and TCRdb holds only the in-frame ones, with some missing. V and J calls and clone size are those listed in that table; D and trimming were worked out from the DNA. The sample yields around 110,000 clones, 82% seen once. The CDR3 totals 14 residues. V lost 2 bases, J lost 3 bases, and 9 bases lay in between. The germline gives CDR1 LGHNA, CDR2 YNFKEQ. This rearrangement joins TRBV4-2 to TRBJ2-3, with D possibly being TRBD2 (5 bases). This sequence originates from a man in his 70s with active or convalescent COVID-19. Specimen: peripheral blood. CDR3 in DNA: TGTGCCAGCAGCCAAAACGGGGAGACAGATACGCAGTATTTT. Its translation is CASSQNGETDTQYF.